Shown below are 8 T cell receptor beta chains from a single sample sequenced in a study of response to subunit inactivated influenza vaccine. TCRdb re-derived calls from the RT-PCR reads in MiXCR, one entry per CDR3 protein. The data show about 500,000 distinct CDR3 sequences, 16% seen once. The material was CD4+ T cells sorted from PBMCs, obtained roughly 24 months after vaccination. The source is a man between 50 and 70 years old who received an inactivated influenza vaccine.

The chain employs TRBV6-2 or TRBV6-3 and TRBJ2-7; 10 nucleotides agree with TRBD1. The CDR3 loop spans 14 amino acids. The junction had 4 bases not matched to a gene; V was cut back by 8 bases and J by 0 bases. Germline V gene sequence: CDR1 MNHEY, CDR2 SVGEGT. In DNA, the CDR3 is TGTGCCAGCCAGGGACAGGGGTCCTCCTACGAGCAGTACTTC. Its protein is CASQGQGSSYEQYF.

This clonotype was counted only a few times. The chain has TRBV5-1 and TRBJ1-2, with a tentative D call TRBD1 (5 bases). Between the trimmed V and J ends, which lost 5 bases and 5 bases, there was a span of 19 bases. The germline CDR1 and CDR2 sequences are SGHRS and YFSETQ. The CDR3 extends over 15 amino acids. The chain's CDR3 is CASRDQGGLSYGYTF. The CDR3 DNA is TGCGCCAGCAGGGACCAGGGAGGGTTGTCATATGGCTACACCTTC.

Many counts were recorded for this clonotype. The chain carries TRBV6-6 and TRBJ2-1, with unresolved D. Germline V gene lookup returns CDR1 MNHNY and CDR2 SVGAGI (reference sequence). This CDR3 comprises 12 residues. Trimming cost V 6 bases and J 3 bases, with 6 bases left between them. DNA for the CDR3: TGTGCCAGCAGCTACGACTACAATGAGCAGTTCTTC. This sequence encodes CASSYDYNEQFF.

This clonotype was observed a few times. DNA for the CDR3: TGCGCCAGCAGTGACCCAGGCTCTGGGGCCAACGTCCTGACTTTC. It yields the protein CASSDPGSGANVLTF. The V gene is TRBV10-1, the J gene TRBJ2-6; D remains unclear. Germline CDR1 is WNHNN and CDR2 is SYGVQD (reference sequence). CDR3 size: 15 residues. Trimming left V 3 bases short and J 0 bases short, with 6 bases between.

This clonotype was seen more than once but under ten times. The V gene is TRBV27, the J gene TRBJ2-3; 9 bases are a match to TRBD1. V shed 6 bases and J 7 bases; nucleotides not matched to a gene: 26. The CDR3 covers 20 residues. Germline V gene data show CDR1 as MNHEY and CDR2 as SMNVEV (reference sequence). In nucleotides, the CDR3 is TGTGCCAGCAGCACCACAGGGGGCTTGGGTGGTTGGCGGATCGCTCATACGCAGTATTTT. It encodes CASSTTGGLGGWRIAHTQYF.

V and J are TRBV20-1 and TRBJ2-5; 9 positions agree with TRBD2. V shed 6 bases, J shed 1 base, and the junction held 9 bases outside the gene matches. Germline V gene sequence: CDR1 DFQATT, CDR2 SNEGSKA (reference sequence). The CDR3 totals 15 residues. CDR3 coding DNA: TGCAGTGCCTCACGTTTAGCGGGAGCCCAAGAGACCCAGTACTTC. As protein: CSASRLAGAQETQYF.

Only a few counts were recorded for this clonotype. This chain connects TRBV28 to TRBJ2-7; 8 nucleotides agree with TRBD1. J lost 3 bases, V lost 4 bases, and 8 bases had no gene match. The CDR3 runs 15 residues. In germline, CDR1 is MDHEN, CDR2 SYDVKM. CDR3 sequence reads: CASSSPGTGYYEQYF. CDR3 sequence (DNA): TGTGCCAGCAGTTCACCCGGGACAGGATACTACGAGCAGTACTTC.

This chain links TRBV14 with TRBJ2-7, with 10 bases aligning to TRBD2. The germline gives CDR1 SGHDN, CDR2 FVKESK. The CDR3 length is 15 residues. V lost 7 bases, J lost 7 bases, and 13 bases stayed unmatched. The CDR3 reads CASTLGLAGVREQYF. In DNA, the CDR3 is TGTGCCAGCACTCTCGGCCTAGCGGGAGTCCGGGAGCAGTACTTC.